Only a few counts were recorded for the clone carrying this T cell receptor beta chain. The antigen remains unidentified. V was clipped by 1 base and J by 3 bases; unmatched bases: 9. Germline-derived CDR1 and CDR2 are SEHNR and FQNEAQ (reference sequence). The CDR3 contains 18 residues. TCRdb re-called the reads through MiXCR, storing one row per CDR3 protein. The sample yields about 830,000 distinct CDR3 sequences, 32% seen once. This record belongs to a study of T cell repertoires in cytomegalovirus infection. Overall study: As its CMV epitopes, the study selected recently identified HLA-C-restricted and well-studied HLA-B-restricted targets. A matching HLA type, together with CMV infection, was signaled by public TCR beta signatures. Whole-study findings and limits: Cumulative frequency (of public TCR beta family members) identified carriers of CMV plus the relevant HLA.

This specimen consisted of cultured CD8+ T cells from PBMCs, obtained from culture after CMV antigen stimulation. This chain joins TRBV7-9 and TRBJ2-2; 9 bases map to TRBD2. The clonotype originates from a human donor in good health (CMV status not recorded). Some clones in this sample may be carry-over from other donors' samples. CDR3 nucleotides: TGTGCCAGCAGCTTAGAGTTACTAGCGGGTGTGCACACCGGGGAGCTGTTTTTT. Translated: CASSLELLAGVHTGELFF.